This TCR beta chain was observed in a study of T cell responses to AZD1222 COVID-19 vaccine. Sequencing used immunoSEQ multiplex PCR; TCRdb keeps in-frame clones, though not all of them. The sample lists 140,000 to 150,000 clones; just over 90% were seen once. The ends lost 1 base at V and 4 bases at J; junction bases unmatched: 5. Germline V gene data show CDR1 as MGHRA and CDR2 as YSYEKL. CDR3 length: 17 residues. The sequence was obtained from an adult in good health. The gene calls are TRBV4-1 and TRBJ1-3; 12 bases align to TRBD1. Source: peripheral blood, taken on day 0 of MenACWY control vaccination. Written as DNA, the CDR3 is TGCGCCAGCAGCCAAGGGGACAGGGGGCGAACCGGAAACACCATATATTTT. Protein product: CASSQGDRGRTGNTIYF.